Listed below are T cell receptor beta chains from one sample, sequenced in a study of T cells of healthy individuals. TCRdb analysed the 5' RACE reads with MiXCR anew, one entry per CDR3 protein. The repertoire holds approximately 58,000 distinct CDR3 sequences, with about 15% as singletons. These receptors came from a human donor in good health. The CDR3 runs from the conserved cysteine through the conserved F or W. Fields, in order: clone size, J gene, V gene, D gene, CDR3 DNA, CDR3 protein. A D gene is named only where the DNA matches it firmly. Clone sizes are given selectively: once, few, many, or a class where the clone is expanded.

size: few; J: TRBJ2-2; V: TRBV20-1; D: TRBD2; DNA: TGCAGTGCTTATAGCGGGGGCAACACCGGGGAGCTGTTTTTT; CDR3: CSAYSGGNTGELFF
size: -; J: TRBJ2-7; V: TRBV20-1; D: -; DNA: TGCAGTGCTAGAGGACCAGCCTACGAGCAGTACTTC; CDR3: CSARGPAYEQYF
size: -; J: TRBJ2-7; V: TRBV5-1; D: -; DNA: TGCGCCAGCAGCTTGGTAGGGGACCACGAGCAGTACTTC; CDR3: CASSLVGDHEQYF
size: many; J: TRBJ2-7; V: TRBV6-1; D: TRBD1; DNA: TGTGCCAGCACCTTCGGGACAGGGGATGGCGAGCAGTACTTC; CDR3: CASTFGTGDGEQYF
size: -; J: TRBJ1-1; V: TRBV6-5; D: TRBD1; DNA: TGTGCCAGCAGTGAGACAGGGATGAACACTGAAGCTTTCTTT; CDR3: CASSETGMNTEAFF
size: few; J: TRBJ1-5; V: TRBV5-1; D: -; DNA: TGCGCCAGCAGCTTACAGGTGGGGGATCAGCCCCAGCATTTT; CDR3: CASSLQVGDQPQHF
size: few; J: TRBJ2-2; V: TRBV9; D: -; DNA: TGTGCCAGCAGCGTAGTGAGCCCCGGGGAGCTGTTTTTT; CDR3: CASSVVSPGELFF
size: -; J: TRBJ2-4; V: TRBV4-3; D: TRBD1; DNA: TGCGCCAGCAGCCAAGGCGGACAGGGGGCATTAAGCATTCAGTACTTC; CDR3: CASSQGGQGALSIQYF
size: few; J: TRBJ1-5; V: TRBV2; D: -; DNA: TGTGCCAGCAGTGTATCCGGCAGCAACAATCAGCCCCAGCATTTT; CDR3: CASSVSGSNNQPQHF
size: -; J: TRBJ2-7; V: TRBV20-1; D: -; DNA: TGCAGTGCTGGCGACCCTACCTACGAGCAGTACTTC; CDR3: CSAGDPTYEQYF